The next 27 T cell receptor beta chains were all read from a single sample in a study of neurological immune-mediated disorders. A single record per CDR3 protein comes from TCRdb applying MiXCR to the 5' RACE reads. The table lists roughly 43,000 distinct CDR3 sequences, under 2% of them singletons. The sample comprised PBMCs. These receptors originate from a woman aged 40 to 50 with multiple sclerosis.

This clonotype was recorded at least ten times. The chain combines TRBV5-1 with TRBJ1-1; D gene ambiguous. The germline CDR1 and CDR2 sequences are SGHRS and YFSETQ. This CDR3 has 13 amino acids. The V end was cut by 1 base, the J end by 0 bases, with 4 bases between. In nucleotides, the CDR3 is TGCGCCAGCAGCTTGATGGTGAACACTGAAGCTTTCTTT. Its translation is CASSLMVNTEAFF.

Note on this clonotype: This could be a read error, since a much larger clone is one nucleotide away. The chain links TRBV20-1 to TRBJ2-1; TRBD2 matches 7 bases. The germline V gene encodes CDR1 DFQATT and CDR2 SNEGSKA (reference sequence). Trimming removed 6 bases from V and 5 bases from J; junction bases left unmatched: 7. There are 13 residues in the CDR3. CDR3 amino acids: CSAIRGTNNEQFF. CDR3 sequence (DNA): TGCAGTGCCATCCGAGGGACTAACAATGAGCAGTTCTTC.

This clonotype was found many times. The chain carries TRBV15 and TRBJ1-4; D gene ambiguous. The V and J ends lost 0 bases and 8 bases respectively, with 4 bases between them. Germline-derived CDR1 and CDR2 are LNHNV and YYDKDF (reference sequence). This CDR3 is 12 amino acids long. The CDR3 nucleotides are TGTGCCACCAGCAGAGAACACGAAAAACTGTTTTTT. Translation: CATSREHEKLFF. Variable domain in full (rest from reference TRBV15 and TRBJ1-4): DAMVIQNPRYQVTQFGKPVTLSCSQTLNHNVMYWYQQKSSQAPKLLFHYYDKDFNNEADTPDNFQSRRPNTSFCFLDIRSPGLGDTAMYLCATSREHEKLFFGSGTQLSVL.

There are many counts of this clonotype. The V call is TRBV10-3, the J call TRBJ2-7; the D is unclear. The CDR3 spans 13 residues. The V and J ends lost 0 bases and 7 bases respectively, with 10 bases between them. Germline V gene lookup returns CDR1 ENHRY and CDR2 SYGVKD. CDR3 nucleotides: TGTGCCATCAGTGAGTCCGGCGGTTGGGAGCAGTACTTC. Its translation is CAISESGGWEQYF.

This clonotype was detected many times. The chain uses TRBV3-1 and TRBJ2-7; D gene ambiguous. Germline values: CDR1 LGHDT, CDR2 YNNKEL (reference sequence). CDR3 length: 12 amino acids. V lost 1 base to trimming and J lost 2 bases, with 3 bases between them. CDR3 in amino acids: CASSQAAYEQYF. For the CDR3, the DNA is TGTGCCAGCAGCCAAGCAGCCTACGAGCAGTACTTC.

As regards this clonotype: Given the absence of the conserved phenylalanine or tryptophan at the CDR3 end, a read error is likely. The rearrangement uses TRBV11-2 and TRBJ2-3; 9 bases map to TRBD1. Unmatched junction bases numbered 4, after V lost 4 bases and J lost 2 bases. The CDR3 has 15 residues. Germline assignment: CDR1 SGHAT and CDR2 FQNNGV. The CDR3 loop reads CASSSRDRATDTQYN. In DNA form, the CDR3 reads TGTGCCAGCAGCTCACGGGACAGGGCCACAGATACGCAGTATAAT.

This clonotype appeared many times. The chain employs TRBV10-3 and TRBJ2-5; 8 bases are a match to TRBD2. CDR1 is ENHRY, CDR2 SYGVKD, per germline. V gave up 3 bases and J gave up 0 bases; unmatched junction bases: 9. CDR3 size: 17 residues. This CDR3 reads CAISDPLSSGDQETQYF. The CDR3 DNA follows: TGTGCCATCAGTGACCCCCTAAGTAGCGGGGACCAAGAGACCCAGTACTTC.

In this sample, this clonotype turned up many times. The V call is TRBV20-1, the J call TRBJ1-2; 12 bases agree with TRBD1. Germline V gene data show CDR1 as DFQATT and CDR2 as SNEGSKA (reference sequence). V shed 5 bases and J 8 bases; nucleotides not matched to a gene: 6. This CDR3 has 13 amino acids. CDR3 sequence reads: CSAQGTGGAGYTF. The CDR3 coding sequence is TGCAGTGCTCAGGGGACAGGGGGCGCGGGCTACACCTTC.

The V gene is TRBV29-1, the J gene TRBJ1-1; no definite D call. V was clipped by 6 bases and J by 3 bases, with 11 bases between them. The CDR3 runs 12 residues. Germline CDR1 and CDR2: SQVTM and ANQGSEA. The chain's CDR3 is CSVRVWDTEAFF. The DNA for the CDR3 is TGCAGCGTAAGGGTGTGGGACACTGAAGCTTTCTTT.

The sample holds many counts of this clonotype. J is TRBJ2-1 and V is TRBV20-1, with a tentative D call TRBD1 (5 bases). The CDR3 runs to 16 residues. Per the germline V gene, CDR1 is DFQATT and CDR2 is SNEGSKA (reference sequence). V was cut by 4 bases and J by 9 bases, with 25 bases left in between. The CDR3 here is CSATKTGTGFRSEQFF. Written as DNA, the CDR3 is TGCAGTGCTACCAAAACCGGAACAGGTTTTAGGAGTGAGCAGTTCTTC.

This clonotype was seen repeatedly, ten times or more. This CDR3 reads CSAGGNYNEQFF. The DNA for the CDR3 is TGCAGTGCGGGAGGGAACTACAATGAGCAGTTCTTC. This chain joins TRBV20-1 and TRBJ2-1; 7 bases are a match to TRBD2. This CDR3 spans 12 amino acids. After removal of 6 bases from V and 3 bases from J, the junction contained 2 bases not matched to a gene. CDR1 and CDR2 from the germline V gene are DFQATT and SNEGSKA (reference sequence).

This clonotype was found many times. Here the CDR3 DNA reads TGCAGTGCTAGAGATCGATACTATGGCTACACCTTC. Amino acid sequence: CSARDRYYGYTF. V is TRBV20-1 and J is TRBJ1-2; D gene unclear. The CDR3 sequence is 12 residues long. V was shortened by 0 bases and J by 3 bases, with 5 bases between the two germline ends. From germline, CDR1 is DFQATT and CDR2 SNEGSKA (reference sequence).

This clonotype was found many times. This chain links TRBV5-1 with TRBJ1-1; the D gene is possibly TRBD1 (5 bases). From germline, CDR1 is SGHRS and CDR2 YFSETQ. The CDR3 length is 15 residues. V lost 0 bases and J 4 bases, leaving 13 bases between the germline ends. The CDR3 DNA sequence: TGCGCCAGCAGCTTGGTTGGCAGGGAAGGCACTGAAGCTTTCTTT. Its protein is CASSLVGREGTEAFF. Based on the CDR3 plus reference TRBV5-1 and TRBJ1-1, the full variable domain is KAGVTQTPRYLIKTRGQQVTLSCSPISGHRSVSWYQQTPGQGLQFLFEYFSETQRNKGNFPGRFSGRQFSNSRSEMNVSTLELGDSALYLCASSLVGREGTEAFFGQGTRLTVV.

This clonotype has ten or more counts. The J gene is TRBJ1-1, the V gene TRBV12-3 or TRBV12-4, with 7 bases fitting TRBD1. The CDR3 is 14 residues long. V dropped 3 bases and J dropped 5; count of bases not matched to a gene: 6. CDR3 sequence reads: CASSLQGVGTEAFF. The CDR3 DNA is TGTGCCAGCAGTTTGCAGGGGGTAGGAACTGAAGCTTTCTTT.

This clonotype has a count of ten or more. This chain joins TRBV20-1 and TRBJ1-1, with 8 bases that match TRBD1. This CDR3 is 13 amino acids long. Germline-derived CDR1 and CDR2 are DFQATT and SNEGSKA (reference sequence). The V and J ends lost 6 bases and 10 bases, in that order; junction bases with no gene match: 13. This CDR3 reads CSAPPGQGTGAFF. CDR3 coding DNA: TGCAGTGCCCCGCCAGGACAGGGAACGGGAGCTTTCTTT.

This clonotype was found many times. The chain is built from TRBV7-8 and TRBJ2-7, with 11 bases lining up with TRBD2. There are 15 residues in the CDR3. Germline CDR1 is SGHVS and CDR2 is FQNEAQ. Trimming at V came to 4 bases and at J to 6 bases, leaving 8 bases not matched to a gene. CDR3 region: CASSYMLAGGPEQYF. DNA for the CDR3: TGTGCCAGCAGCTATATGCTAGCGGGGGGCCCCGAGCAGTACTTC.

This clonotype was seen repeatedly, ten times or more. V usage is TRBV5-1 and J usage is TRBJ1-2, with 10 bases that match TRBD1. CDR3 length equals 14 residues. The germline V gene encodes CDR1 SGHRS and CDR2 YFSETQ. V lost 0 bases and J lost 6; bases outside the gene matches: 2. The CDR3 coding sequence is TGCGCCAGCAGCTTGGAGACAGGGGGCGATGGCTACACCTTC. It specifies CASSLETGGDGYTF.

There are many counts of this clonotype. CDR3: CASSRQGDEQFF. CDR3 nucleotide sequence: TGTGCCAGCAGCCGACAGGGGGATGAGCAGTTCTTC. The genes are TRBV3-1 and TRBJ2-1; 9 bases are shared with TRBD1. This CDR3 spans 12 amino acids. V lost 4 bases to trimming and J lost 8 bases; unmatched junction nucleotides: 0. Germline CDR1 and CDR2: LGHDT and YNNKEL (reference sequence).

The table lists this clonotype with many counts. The rearrangement uses TRBV6-5 and TRBJ2-3; no clear D gene. The V and J ends lost 6 bases and 1 base respectively, with 23 bases between them. The CDR3 has 18 amino acids. The germline gives CDR1 MNHEY, CDR2 SVGAGI. Written as DNA, the CDR3 is TGTGCCAGCAGGCCCGACACTGAGGTTTATAAGGGCACAGATACGCAGTATTTT. Protein sequence: CASRPDTEVYKGTDTQYF.

This clonotype was found many times. The V call is TRBV7-6, the J call TRBJ1-1; 12 bases line up with TRBD1. V lost 7 bases, J lost 5 bases, and 14 bases stayed unmatched. The CDR3 runs to 17 residues. In germline, CDR1 is SGHVS, CDR2 FNYEAQ. The CDR3 sequence is CASIFLRDRGRWTEAFF. In DNA, the CDR3 is TGTGCCAGCATCTTTCTTCGGGACAGGGGGCGGTGGACTGAAGCTTTCTTT. Complete variable domain (other parts from reference TRBV7-6 and TRBJ1-1): GAGVSQSPRYKVTKRGQDVALRCDPISGHVSLYWYRQALGQGPEFLTYFNYEAQQDKSGLPNDRFSAERPEGSISTLTIQRTEQRDSAMYRCASIFLRDRGRWTEAFFGQGTRLTVV.

This clonotype was counted ten times or more. The chain couples TRBV5-1 to TRBJ1-1; possibly TRBD1 for D (5 bases). The germline V gene encodes CDR1 SGHRS and CDR2 YFSETQ. The CDR3 contains 14 residues. V lost 5 bases and J 2 bases, leaving 13 bases between the germline ends. The CDR3 sequence: CASRRDGLNTEAFF. CDR3 DNA sequence: TGCGCCAGCAGGCGGGACGGCCTAAACACTGAAGCTTTCTTT. Using reference TRBV5-1 and TRBJ1-1 for the parts outside the CDR3, the full variable domain is KAGVTQTPRYLIKTRGQQVTLSCSPISGHRSVSWYQQTPGQGLQFLFEYFSETQRNKGNFPGRFSGRQFSNSRSEMNVSTLELGDSALYLCASRRDGLNTEAFFGQGTRLTVV.

This clonotype was observed many times. J is TRBJ1-2 and V is TRBV5-1; 8 bases align to TRBD1. The germline V gene has CDR1 SGHRS and CDR2 YFSETQ. The CDR3 runs 13 residues. V was pared by 4 bases and J by 8 bases, with 7 bases of the junction left unmatched. The CDR3 nucleotides are TGCGCCAGCAGCCAGGACAGGGAGTACGGCTACACCTTC. Its protein is CASSQDREYGYTF.

This clonotype showed up many times. The chain combines TRBV7-2 with TRBJ1-1; D is undetermined. The CDR3 runs 14 residues. V lost 5 bases to trimming and J lost 0 bases, with 10 bases between them. Germline-derived CDR1 and CDR2 are SGHTA and FQGNSA. CDR3 sequence (DNA): TGTGCCAGCAGCCCGCGCGGTTTGAACACTGAAGCTTTCTTT. Encoded protein: CASSPRGLNTEAFF.

This clonotype has a count of ten or more. This chain uses TRBV9 with TRBJ1-5, with a possible D match to TRBD1 (5 bases). Germline V gene lookup returns CDR1 SGDLS and CDR2 YYNGEE. CDR3 length: 15 amino acids. V was cut by 5 bases and J by 0 bases, with 12 bases left in between. CDR3 sequence: CASSAGPLSNQPQHF. The CDR3 DNA is TGTGCCAGCAGTGCGGGGCCACTTAGCAATCAGCCCCAGCATTTT.

This clonotype was counted at least ten times. V is TRBV2 and J is TRBJ1-3; the D gene is possibly TRBD1 (5 bases). There are 13 residues in the CDR3. The germline CDR1 and CDR2 sequences are SNHLY and FYNNEI. The V and J ends lost 6 bases and 0 bases respectively, with 6 bases between them. The CDR3 nucleotides read TGTGCCAGCAGGGACATCTCTGGAAACACCATATATTTT. Amino acids: CASRDISGNTIYF.

This clonotype has ten or more counts. The chain employs TRBV27 and TRBJ1-2; no firm D call. In germline, CDR1 is MNHEY, CDR2 SMNVEV (reference sequence). V was pared by 5 bases and J by 6 bases, with 13 bases between. The CDR3 runs to 13 residues. The CDR3 coding sequence is TGTGCCAGCAGTCCCGGGAGCTTCCATGGCTACACCTTC. Translated: CASSPGSFHGYTF.

This clonotype was counted many times. This chain links TRBV5-1 with TRBJ1-1; 8 bases fit TRBD1. This CDR3 spans 15 amino acids. The germline gives CDR1 SGHRS, CDR2 YFSETQ. V shed 0 bases and J 6 bases; nucleotides not matched to a gene: 7. CDR3 region: CASSLGQGRLAEAFF. CDR3 DNA sequence: TGCGCCAGCAGCTTGGGACAGGGGAGGTTGGCTGAAGCTTTCTTT.